The source of this T cell receptor (beta chain) is a study of blood T cell repertoires in COVID-19. Looking at the study overall: Researchers got acute and convalescent COVID-19 samples from the United States, Italy and Spain.

The CDR3 contains 13 residues. Losses at the gene ends were 6 bases for V and 7 bases for J; bases not matched to a gene: 8. Germline V gene lookup returns CDR1 KGHSH and CDR2 LQKENI. Participant-reported clinical history was the basis for cohort assignment. Recovered status in Cohort 3 required two negative PCRs, clearance, or symptom resolution. Clones were sequenced by immunoSEQ multiplex PCR, and TCRdb holds only the in-frame ones, with some missing. The sample holds a few hundred thousand clones, around nine tenths seen once. The clonotype originates from a woman in her thirties or forties who had recovered from COVID-19. The chain has TRBV18 and TRBJ1-1, with 7 bases identical to TRBD1. Sequenced material: PBMCs or T cells enriched from blood (not recorded which). CDR3 nucleotides: TGTGCCAGCTCCCTCAGCCAGGGGGGTGAAGCTTTCTTT. The encoded protein is CASSLSQGGEAFF.